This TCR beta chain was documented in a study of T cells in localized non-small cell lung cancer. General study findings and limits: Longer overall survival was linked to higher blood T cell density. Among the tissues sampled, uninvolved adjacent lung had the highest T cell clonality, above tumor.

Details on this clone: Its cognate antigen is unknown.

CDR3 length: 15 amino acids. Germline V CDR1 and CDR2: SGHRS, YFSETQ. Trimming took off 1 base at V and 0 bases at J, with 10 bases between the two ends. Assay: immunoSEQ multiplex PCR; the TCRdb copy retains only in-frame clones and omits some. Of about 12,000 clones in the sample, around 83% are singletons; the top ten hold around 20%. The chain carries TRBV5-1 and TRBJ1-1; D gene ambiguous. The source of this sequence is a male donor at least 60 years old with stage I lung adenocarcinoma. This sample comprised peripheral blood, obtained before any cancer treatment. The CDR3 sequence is CASSLMSVMNTEAFF. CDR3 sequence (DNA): TGCGCCAGCAGCTTGATGTCAGTCATGAACACTGAAGCTTTCTTT.